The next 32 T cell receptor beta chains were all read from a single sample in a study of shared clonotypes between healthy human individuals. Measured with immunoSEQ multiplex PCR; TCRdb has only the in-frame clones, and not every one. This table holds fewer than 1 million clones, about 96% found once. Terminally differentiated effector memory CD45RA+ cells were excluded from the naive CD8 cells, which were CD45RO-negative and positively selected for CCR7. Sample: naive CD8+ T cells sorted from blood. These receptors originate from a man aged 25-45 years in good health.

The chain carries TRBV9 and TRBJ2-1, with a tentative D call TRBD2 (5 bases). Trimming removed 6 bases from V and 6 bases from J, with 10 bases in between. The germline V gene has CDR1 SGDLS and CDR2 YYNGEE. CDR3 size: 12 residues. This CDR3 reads CASKGLTNEQFF. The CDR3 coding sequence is TGTGCCAGCAAAGGACTTACCAATGAGCAGTTCTTC.

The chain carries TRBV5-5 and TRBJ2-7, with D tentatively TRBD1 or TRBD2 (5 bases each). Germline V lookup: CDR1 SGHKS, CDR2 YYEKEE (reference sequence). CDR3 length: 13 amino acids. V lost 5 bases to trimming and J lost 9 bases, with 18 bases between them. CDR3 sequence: CASRFSGRWGQYF. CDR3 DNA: TGTGCCAGCAGGTTCTCGGGACGCTGGGGGCAGTACTTC.

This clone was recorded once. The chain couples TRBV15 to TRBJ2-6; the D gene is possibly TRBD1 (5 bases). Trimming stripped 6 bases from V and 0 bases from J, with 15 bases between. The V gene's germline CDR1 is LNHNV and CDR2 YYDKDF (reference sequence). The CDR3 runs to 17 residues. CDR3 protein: CATSRQLIFSGANVLTF. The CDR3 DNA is TGTGCCACCAGTCGACAGTTAATCTTCTCTGGGGCCAACGTCCTGACTTTC. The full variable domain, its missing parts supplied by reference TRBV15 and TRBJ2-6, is DAMVIQNPRYQVTQFGKPVTLSCSQTLNHNVMYWYQQKSSQAPKLLFHYYDKDFNNEADTPDNFQSRRPNTSFCFLDIRSPGLGDTAMYLCATSRQLIFSGANVLTFGAGSRLTVL.

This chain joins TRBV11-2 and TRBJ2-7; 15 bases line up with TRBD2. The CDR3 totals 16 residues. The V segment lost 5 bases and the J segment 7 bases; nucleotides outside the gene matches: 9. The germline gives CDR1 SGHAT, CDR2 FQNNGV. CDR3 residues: CASSPRTSGGVREQYF. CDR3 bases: TGTGCCAGCAGCCCACGGACTAGCGGGGGGGTACGTGAGCAGTACTTC.

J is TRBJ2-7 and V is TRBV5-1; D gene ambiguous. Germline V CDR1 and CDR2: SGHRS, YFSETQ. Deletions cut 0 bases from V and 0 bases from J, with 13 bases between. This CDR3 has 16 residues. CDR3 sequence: CASSLDLGWGSYEQYF. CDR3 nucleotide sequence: TGCGCCAGCAGCTTGGATCTGGGATGGGGCTCCTACGAGCAGTACTTC.

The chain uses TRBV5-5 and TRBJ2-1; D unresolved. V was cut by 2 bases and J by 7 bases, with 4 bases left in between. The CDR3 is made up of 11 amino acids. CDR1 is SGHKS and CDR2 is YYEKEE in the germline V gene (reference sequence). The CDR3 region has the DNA TGTGCCAGCAGCTTCGTAAATGAGCAGTTCTTC. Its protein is CASSFVNEQFF.

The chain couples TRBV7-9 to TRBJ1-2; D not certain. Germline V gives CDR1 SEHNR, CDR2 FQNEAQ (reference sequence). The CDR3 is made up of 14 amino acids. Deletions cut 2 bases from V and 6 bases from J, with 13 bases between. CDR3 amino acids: CASSLSSRTNGYTF. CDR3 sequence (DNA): TGTGCCAGCAGCTTATCGTCCAGAACCAATGGCTACACCTTC.

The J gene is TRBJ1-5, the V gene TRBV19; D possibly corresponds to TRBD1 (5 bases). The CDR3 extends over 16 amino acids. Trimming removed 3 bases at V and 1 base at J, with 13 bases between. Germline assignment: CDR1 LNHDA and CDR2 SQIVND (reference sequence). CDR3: CASSIWGGQSNQPQHF. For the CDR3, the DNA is TGTGCCAGTAGTATCTGGGGGGGTCAAAGCAATCAGCCCCAGCATTTT.

The CDR3 loop is CASSSGLAGRNEQFF. The CDR3 coding sequence is TGTGCCAGCAGTTCAGGACTAGCGGGCCGTAATGAGCAGTTCTTC. This chain links TRBV27 with TRBJ2-1, with 11 positions matching TRBD2. V dropped 4 bases and J dropped 7; count of bases not matched to a gene: 6. The CDR3 consists of 15 residues. Germline CDR1 is MNHEY and CDR2 is SMNVEV (reference sequence).

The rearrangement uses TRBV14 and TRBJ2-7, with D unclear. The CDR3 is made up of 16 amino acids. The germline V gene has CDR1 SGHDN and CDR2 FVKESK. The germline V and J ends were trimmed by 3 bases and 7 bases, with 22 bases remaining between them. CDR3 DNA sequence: TGTGCCAGCAGCCAGACGACCAACCTTCCTACGTGGGAGCAGTACTTC. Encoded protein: CASSQTTNLPTWEQYF.

The CDR3 sequence is CATSRRGNSNQPQHF. The CDR3, as DNA: TGTGCCACCAGCAGGAGGGGGAATAGCAATCAGCCCCAGCATTTT. The J gene is TRBJ1-5, the V gene TRBV15, with TRBD1 as a possible D gene (6 bases). V shed 3 bases and J shed 0 bases, with 9 bases lying between them. This CDR3 spans 15 amino acids. Germline V gene data show CDR1 as LNHNV and CDR2 as YYDKDF (reference sequence).

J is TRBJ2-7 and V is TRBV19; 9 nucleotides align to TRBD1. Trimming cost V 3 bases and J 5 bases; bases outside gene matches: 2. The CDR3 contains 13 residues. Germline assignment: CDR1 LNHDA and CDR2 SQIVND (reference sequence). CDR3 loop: CASSMGQGNEQYF. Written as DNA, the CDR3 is TGTGCCAGTAGTATGGGACAGGGTAACGAGCAGTACTTC.

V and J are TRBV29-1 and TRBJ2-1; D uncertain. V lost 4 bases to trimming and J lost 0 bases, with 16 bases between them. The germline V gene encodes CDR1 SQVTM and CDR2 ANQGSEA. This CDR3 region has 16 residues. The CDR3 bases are TGCAGCGTTGTCGGTTGGGCAGAAAGCTCCTACAATGAGCAGTTCTTC. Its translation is CSVVGWAESSYNEQFF.

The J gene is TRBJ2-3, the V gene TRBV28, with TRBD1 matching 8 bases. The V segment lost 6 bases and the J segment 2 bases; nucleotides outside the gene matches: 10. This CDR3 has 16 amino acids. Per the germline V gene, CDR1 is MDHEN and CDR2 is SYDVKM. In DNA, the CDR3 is TGTGCCAGCAGACCCCTGGACAGGGCCCCCACAGATACGCAGTATTTT. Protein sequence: CASRPLDRAPTDTQYF.

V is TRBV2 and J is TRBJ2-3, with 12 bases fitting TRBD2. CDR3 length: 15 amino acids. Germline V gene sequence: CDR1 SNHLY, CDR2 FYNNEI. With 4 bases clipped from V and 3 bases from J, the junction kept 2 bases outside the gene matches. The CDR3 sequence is CASSATSGRTDTQYF. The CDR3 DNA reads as TGTGCCAGCAGTGCCACTAGCGGGAGGACAGATACGCAGTATTTT.

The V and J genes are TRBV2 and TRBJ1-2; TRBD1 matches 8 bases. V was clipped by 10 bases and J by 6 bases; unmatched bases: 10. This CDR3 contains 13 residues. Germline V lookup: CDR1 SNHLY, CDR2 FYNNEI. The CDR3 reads CAIRTGRGNGYTF. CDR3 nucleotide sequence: TGTGCCATTAGGACAGGGAGGGGTAATGGCTACACCTTC.

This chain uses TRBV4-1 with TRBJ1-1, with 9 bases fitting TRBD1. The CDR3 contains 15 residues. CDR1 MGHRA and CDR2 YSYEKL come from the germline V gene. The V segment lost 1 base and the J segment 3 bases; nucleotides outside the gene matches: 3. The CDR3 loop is CASSQGTGDYTEAFF. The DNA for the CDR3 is TGCGCCAGCAGCCAAGGGACAGGGGACTACACTGAAGCTTTCTTT.

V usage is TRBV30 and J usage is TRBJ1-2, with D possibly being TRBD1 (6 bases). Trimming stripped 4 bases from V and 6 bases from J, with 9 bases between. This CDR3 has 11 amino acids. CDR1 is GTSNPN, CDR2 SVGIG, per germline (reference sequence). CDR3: CAWTNRDGYTF. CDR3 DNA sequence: TGTGCCTGGACCAACAGGGATGGCTACACCTTC.

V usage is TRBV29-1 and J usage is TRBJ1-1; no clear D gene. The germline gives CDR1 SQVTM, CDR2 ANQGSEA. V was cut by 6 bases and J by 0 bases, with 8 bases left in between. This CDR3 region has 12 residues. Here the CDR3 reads CSVTMLNTEAFF. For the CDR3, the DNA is TGCAGCGTCACCATGCTGAACACTGAAGCTTTCTTT.

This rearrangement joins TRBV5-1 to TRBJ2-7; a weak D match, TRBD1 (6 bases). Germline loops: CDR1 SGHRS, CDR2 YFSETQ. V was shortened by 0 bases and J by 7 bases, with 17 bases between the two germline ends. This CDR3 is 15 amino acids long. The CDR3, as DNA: TGCGCCAGCAGCTTGGATGGGACACCAAAGTTGGAGCAGTACTTC. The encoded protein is CASSLDGTPKLEQYF.

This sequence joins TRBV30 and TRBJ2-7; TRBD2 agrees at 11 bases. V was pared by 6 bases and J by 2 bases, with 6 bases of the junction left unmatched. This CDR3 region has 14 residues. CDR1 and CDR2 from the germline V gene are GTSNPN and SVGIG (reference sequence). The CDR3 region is CACNGLAGPYEQYF. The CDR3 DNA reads TGTGCCTGTAATGGACTAGCGGGCCCCTACGAGCAGTACTTC.

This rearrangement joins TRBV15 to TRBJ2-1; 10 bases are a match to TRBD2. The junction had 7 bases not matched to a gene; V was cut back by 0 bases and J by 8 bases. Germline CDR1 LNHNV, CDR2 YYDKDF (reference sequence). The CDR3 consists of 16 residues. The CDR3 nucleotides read TGTGCCACCAGCAGAGATAGGAGCGGGAGGGTGTATGAGCAGTTCTTC. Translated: CATSRDRSGRVYEQFF. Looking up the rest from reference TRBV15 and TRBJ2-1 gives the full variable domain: DAMVIQNPRYQVTQFGKPVTLSCSQTLNHNVMYWYQQKSSQAPKLLFHYYDKDFNNEADTPDNFQSRRPNTSFCFLDIRSPGLGDTAMYLCATSRDRSGRVYEQFFGPGTRLTVL.

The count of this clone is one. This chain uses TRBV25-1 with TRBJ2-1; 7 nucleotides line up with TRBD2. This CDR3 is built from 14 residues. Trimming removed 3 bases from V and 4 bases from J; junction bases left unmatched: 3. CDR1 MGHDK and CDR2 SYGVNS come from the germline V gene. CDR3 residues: CASSDAGVYNEQFF. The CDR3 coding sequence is TGTGCCAGCAGTGACGCGGGAGTTTACAATGAGCAGTTCTTC.

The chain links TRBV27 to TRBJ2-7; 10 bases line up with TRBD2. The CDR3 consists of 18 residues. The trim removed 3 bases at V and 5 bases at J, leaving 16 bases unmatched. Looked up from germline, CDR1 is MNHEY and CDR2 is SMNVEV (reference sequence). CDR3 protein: CASSFGSRLAGGRDEQYF. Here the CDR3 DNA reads TGTGCCAGCAGTTTTGGGTCTCGACTAGCGGGCGGGAGGGACGAGCAGTACTTC.

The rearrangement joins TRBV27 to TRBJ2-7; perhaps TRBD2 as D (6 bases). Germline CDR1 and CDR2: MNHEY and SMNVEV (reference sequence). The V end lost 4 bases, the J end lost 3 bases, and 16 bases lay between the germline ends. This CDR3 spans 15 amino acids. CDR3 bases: TGTGCCAGCAGTTCTTTCCCGGGACTTAGCTACGAGCAGTACTTC. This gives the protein CASSSFPGLSYEQYF.

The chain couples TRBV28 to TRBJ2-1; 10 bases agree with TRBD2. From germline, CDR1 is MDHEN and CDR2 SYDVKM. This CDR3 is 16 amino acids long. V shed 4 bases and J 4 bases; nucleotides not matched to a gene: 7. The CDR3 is CASSSPTSGAYNEQFF. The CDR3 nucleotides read TGTGCCAGCAGTTCCCCCACTAGCGGGGCTTACAATGAGCAGTTCTTC.

The CDR3 is CASSTDRVTDTQYF. CDR3 bases: TGTGCCAGCAGTACGGACAGGGTAACAGATACGCAGTATTTT. V usage is TRBV27 and J usage is TRBJ2-3; 8 bases fit TRBD1. The length of the CDR3 is 14 residues. Per the germline V gene, CDR1 is MNHEY and CDR2 is SMNVEV (reference sequence). V lost 5 bases to trimming and J lost 3 bases; unmatched junction nucleotides: 4.

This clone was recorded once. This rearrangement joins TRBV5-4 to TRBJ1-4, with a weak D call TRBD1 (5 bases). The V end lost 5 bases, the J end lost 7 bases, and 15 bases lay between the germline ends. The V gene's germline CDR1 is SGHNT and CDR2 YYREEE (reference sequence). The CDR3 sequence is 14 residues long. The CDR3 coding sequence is TGTGCCAGCAGGGATCAGGGCTTCGGTGAAAAACTGTTTTTT. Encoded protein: CASRDQGFGEKLFF.

CDR3 nucleotide sequence: TGTGCCAGCAGTTCGATCGACAGGGGGCTAACCGGGGAGCTGTTTTTT. Its protein product is CASSSIDRGLTGELFF. This chain uses TRBV7-9 with TRBJ2-2; 10 bases match TRBD1. V dropped 6 bases and J dropped 5; count of bases not matched to a gene: 9. From germline, CDR1 is SEHNR and CDR2 FQNEAQ (reference sequence). This CDR3 region has 16 residues. Filled out from reference TRBV7-9 and TRBJ2-2, the complete variable domain reads DTGVSQNPRHKITKRGQNVTFRCDPISEHNRLYWYRQTLGQGPEFLTYFQNEAQLEKSRLLSDRFSAERPKGSFSTLEIQRTEQGDSAMYLCASSSIDRGLTGELFFGEGSRLTVL.

The CDR3 loop reads CASSFAGLAFHEQFF. The CDR3 coding sequence is TGTGCCAGCAGTTTTGCGGGACTAGCTTTCCATGAGCAGTTCTTC. This chain joins TRBV28 and TRBJ2-1; 9 positions match TRBD2. Germline V lookup: CDR1 MDHEN, CDR2 SYDVKM. The CDR3 runs to 15 residues. V shed 3 bases and J 8 bases; nucleotides not matched to a gene: 8. Full variable domain (rest looked up from reference TRBV28 and TRBJ2-1): DVKVTQSSRYLVKRTGEKVFLECVQDMDHENMFWYRQDPGLGLRLIYFSYDVKMKEKGDIPEGYSVSREKKERFSLILESASTNQTSMYLCASSFAGLAFHEQFFGPGTRLTVL.

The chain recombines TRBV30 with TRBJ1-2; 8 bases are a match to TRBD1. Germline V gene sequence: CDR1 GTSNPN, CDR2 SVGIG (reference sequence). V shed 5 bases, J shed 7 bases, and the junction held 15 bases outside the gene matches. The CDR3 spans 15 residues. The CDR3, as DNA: TGTGCCTGGTCTCGCCGCGATCCAGGGGGCAGTGGCTACACCTTC. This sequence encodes CAWSRRDPGGSGYTF.

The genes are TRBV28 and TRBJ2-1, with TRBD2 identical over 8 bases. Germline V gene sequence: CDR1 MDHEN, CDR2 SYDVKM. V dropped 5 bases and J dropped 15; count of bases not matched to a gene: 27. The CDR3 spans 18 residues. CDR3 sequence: CASSLTDIWGISGMILFF. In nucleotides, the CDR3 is TGTGCCAGCAGTCTTACGGACATTTGGGGAATTAGCGGGATGATTCTGTTCTTC.